Sequencing of this T cell receptor beta chain was carried out in a study of blood T cell repertoires in COVID-19. In the study overall: Samples taken during acute and convalescent COVID-19 were collected in the United States, Italy and Spain.

Profiling relied on immunoSEQ multiplex PCR, and the TCRdb table lists in-frame clones only, not all of them. Of over 120,000 clones listed, 87% are singletons. This receptor was taken from a man aged 60 to 69 who had recovered from COVID-19. Sequenced material: PBMCs or T cells enriched from blood (not recorded which).

CDR3 residues: CASSSQPQGNEQFF. CDR3 DNA: TGTGCCAGCAGCTCCCAACCCCAGGGGAATGAGCAGTTCTTC. This chain uses TRBV7-8 with TRBJ2-1; tentative D call: TRBD1 (6 bases). The germline CDR1 and CDR2 sequences are SGHVS and FQNEAQ. The CDR3 has 14 amino acids. V lost 4 bases, J lost 7 bases, and 14 bases lay in between.